The sequence of this T cell receptor (beta chain) was determined in a study of T-cell reconstitution after alpha-beta-depleted transplantation in children. As to this clonotype: No antigen is known for it.

Whole-study results and caveats: Several hundred expanded graft clones reportedly gave rise to the alpha-beta T cells present about two months after transplant. After one year, T-cell counts and TCRbeta diversity mostly came from new T cells. Certain patients had high TCRbeta diversity at day 60, and it came from recipient T cells and thymic progenitors that survived.

Unique molecular identifiers featured in how the TCRbeta library was prepared. One entry per CDR3 protein results from TCRdb running MiXCR on the PCR reads. The sample includes fewer than 750,000 distinct CDR3 sequences, around 23% of them seen just once. The germline V gene has CDR1 DFQATT and CDR2 SNEGSKA (reference sequence). V lost 0 bases and J 6 bases, leaving 18 bases between the germline ends. The CDR3 covers 16 residues. The TCR comes from a boy younger than two who had a stem cell transplant for acute myeloid leukemia, so the T cells may come from the graft donor. The V and J genes are TRBV20-1 and TRBJ1-5; D not certain. The sample was PBMCs, mostly from graft donor cells, taken 360 days after TCRalphabeta/CD19-depleted stem cell transplant. CDR3 DNA: TGCAGTGCTAGAGATTTTGGGTTGTTTCCAGGTCAGCCCCAGCATTTT. As protein: CSARDFGLFPGQPQHF.